This T cell receptor (beta chain) was obtained from a study of T cell responses to AZD1222 COVID-19 vaccine. In regard to this clone: No antigen is known for it.

V was clipped by 3 bases and J by 3 bases, with 11 bases between them. This CDR3 region has 14 residues. CDR1 is MDHEN and CDR2 is SYDVKM in the germline V gene. Data came from immunoSEQ multiplex PCR; TCRdb stores just in-frame clones and leaves some out. The data show some 140,000 clones, over 85% seen once. Study results and caveats: After two AZD1222 doses, spike-specific TCR breadth and depth rose versus day 0. Only after the peak T cell response were repertoires sampled.

This receptor was taken from an adult in good health. The V call is TRBV28, the J call TRBJ1-1; D perhaps matches TRBD1 (6 bases). The specimen comprised peripheral blood, sampled on day 0 of AZD1222 vaccination. The CDR3 loop reads CASSFEGEYTEAFF. The CDR3 region has the DNA TGTGCCAGCAGTTTCGAGGGGGAATACACTGAAGCTTTCTTT.